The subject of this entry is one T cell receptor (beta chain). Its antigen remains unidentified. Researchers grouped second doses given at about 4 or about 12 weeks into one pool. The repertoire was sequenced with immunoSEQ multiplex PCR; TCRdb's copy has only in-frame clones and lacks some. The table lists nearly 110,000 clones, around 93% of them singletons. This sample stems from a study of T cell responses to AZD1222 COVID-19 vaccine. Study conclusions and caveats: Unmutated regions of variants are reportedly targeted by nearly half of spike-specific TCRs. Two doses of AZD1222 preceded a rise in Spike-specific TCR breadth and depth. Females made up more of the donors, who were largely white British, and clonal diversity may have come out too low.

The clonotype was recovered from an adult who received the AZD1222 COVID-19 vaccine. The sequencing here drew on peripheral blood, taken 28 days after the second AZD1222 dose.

The CDR3 nucleotides read TGTGCCAGCAGTTTAGGGGGGGAGCATCAGCCCCAGCATTTT. Its translation is CASSLGGEHQPQHF. V gene TRBV28 combines with J gene TRBJ1-5; D might be TRBD1 (5 bases). The V gene's germline CDR1 is MDHEN and CDR2 SYDVKM. The CDR3 totals 14 residues. The ends were cut back, 2 bases at V and 5 bases at J, with 10 bases in the middle.